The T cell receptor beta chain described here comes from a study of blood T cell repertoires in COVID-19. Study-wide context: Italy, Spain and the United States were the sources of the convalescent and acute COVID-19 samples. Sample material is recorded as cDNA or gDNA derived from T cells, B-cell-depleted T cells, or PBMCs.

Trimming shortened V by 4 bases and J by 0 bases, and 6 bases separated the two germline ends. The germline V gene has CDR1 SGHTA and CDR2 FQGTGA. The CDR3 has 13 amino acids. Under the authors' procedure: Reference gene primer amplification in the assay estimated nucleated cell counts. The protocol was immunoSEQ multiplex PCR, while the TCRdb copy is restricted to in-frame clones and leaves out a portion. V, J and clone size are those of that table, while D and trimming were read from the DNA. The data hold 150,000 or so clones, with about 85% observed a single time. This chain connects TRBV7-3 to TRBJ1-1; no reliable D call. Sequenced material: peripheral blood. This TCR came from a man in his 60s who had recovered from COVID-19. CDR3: CASSSYMNTEAFF. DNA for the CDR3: TGTGCCAGCAGCTCCTATATGAACACTGAAGCTTTCTTT.